The clone carrying this TCR beta chain has at least ten counts. What it recognizes is unknown. Both TRBC1 and TRBC2 were covered by a beta constant-region primer of two equimolar oligonucleotides. The ligated cDNA underwent four PCR rounds using SP2 and nested alpha and beta constant-region primers. TCRdb analysed the UMI-ligation and nested PCR reads with MiXCR anew, one entry per CDR3 protein. Of 4,000 to 5,000 distinct CDR3 sequences detected, around 5.2% appear once; the ten largest clones hold more than 25%. After the first PCR, alpha and beta chain libraries were processed separately. CD8 T cells were positively selected from what remained after CD4 positive selection. The data derive from a study of naive and memory T cell subsets. Study observations and caveats: TCR abundance followed a power law differing between naive and memory subsets. Expression changes during T cell differentiation may affect RNA-based TCR counts.

Germline V gene data show CDR1 as GTSNPN and CDR2 as SVGIG (reference sequence). The junction had 9 bases not matched to a gene; V was cut back by 3 bases and J by 6 bases. This CDR3 contains 14 residues. The receptor's source is a human donor in good health. This chain uses TRBV30 with TRBJ2-7; 9 bases align to TRBD1. Sequenced material: effector memory CD8+ T cells from blood. Stated subset: effector memory, CD45RA- CD27-. The CDR3 reads CAWSSGTGILEQYF. Here the CDR3 DNA reads TGTGCCTGGAGCTCCGGGACAGGGATCCTCGAGCAGTACTTC.